The rows below give T cell receptor beta chains drawn from one sample of a study of patients and donors after allogeneic stem cell transplantation. TCRdb reanalysed the RT-PCR reads using MiXCR and keeps one entry per CDR3 protein. The data show some 880,000 distinct CDR3 sequences, roughly 17% seen once. The sequencing sample was made of blood, either unsorted or a sorted T cell fraction (not recorded which). The receptor set was obtained from a human donor who was either an allogeneic HSCT recipient or a stem cell or donor lymphocyte infusion donor (not recorded which). It is not recorded whose cells these are; they may come from a transplant donor. Each CDR3 is given with its conserved first and last residue. The order of the fields is D gene, CDR3 length, clone size, J gene, V gene, CDR3 protein, CDR3 DNA. A D gene is named only where the DNA matches it firmly. Clone size is not always given. Where it is, it says once, few, many or a class for expanded clones.

NA	13	few	TRBJ2-5	TRBV11-2	CASTGTPGETQYF	TGTGCCAGCACTGGCACTCCCGGGGAGACCCAGTACTTC
NA	16	NA	TRBJ1-2	TRBV25-1	CASSSHPRTGNYGYTF	TGTGCCAGCAGTTCCCATCCCCGAACGGGGAACTATGGCTACACCTTC
NA	15	NA	TRBJ2-3	TRBV20-1	CSARSFRGSTDTQYF	TGCAGTGCTAGATCCTTTCGGGGGAGCACAGATACGCAGTATTTT
NA	13	many	TRBJ2-3	TRBV29-1	CSGDGSSTDTQYF	TGCAGCGGCGACGGATCTAGCACAGATACGCAGTATTTT
NA	13	many	TRBJ1-6	TRBV4-1	CASSQLGPHILHF	TGCGCCAGCAGCCAACTGGGGCCACATATTCTCCACTTT
NA	14	NA	TRBJ2-5	TRBV5-1	CASSRDGGRETQYF	TGCGCCAGCAGCAGGGACGGGGGCCGGGAGACCCAGTACTTC
NA	15	few	TRBJ1-3	TRBV15	CATSRGASSGNTIYF	TGTGCCACCAGCAGAGGGGCGAGCTCTGGAAACACCATATATTTT
NA	15	NA	TRBJ1-3	TRBV20-1	CSAREGGAAGNTIYF	TGCAGTGCTAGAGAAGGGGGGGCTGCTGGAAACACCATATATTTT
NA	13	NA	TRBJ2-2	TRBV20-1	CSAPTVHTGELFF	TGCAGTGCCCCGACAGTCCACACCGGGGAGCTGTTTTTT
TRBD1	16	NA	TRBJ1-6	TRBV9	CASSVGGTGVNSPLHF	TGTGCCAGCAGCGTAGGTGGGACAGGGGTTAATTCACCCCTCCACTTT
NA	12	NA	TRBJ2-7	TRBV29-1	CSVEDLSYEQYF	TGCAGCGTTGAAGATCTTTCCTACGAGCAGTACTTC
NA	11	many	TRBJ2-5	TRBV12-3/TRBV12-4	CASSFDETQYF	TGTGCCAGCAGTTTCGACGAGACCCAGTACTTC
NA	13	NA	TRBJ2-1	TRBV24-1	CATSDGQYNEQFF	TGTGCCACCAGTGATGGCCAGTACAATGAGCAGTTCTTC
NA	13	NA	TRBJ2-3	TRBV14	CASSQVDTDTQYF	TGTGCCAGCAGCCAAGTAGACACAGATACGCAGTATTTT
TRBD2	16	few	TRBJ2-1	TRBV9	CASSVSGLAGGNEQFF	TGTGCCAGCAGCGTATCAGGGTTGGCGGGAGGCAATGAGCAGTTCTTC
NA	16	many	TRBJ2-3	TRBV5-1	CASSSGTLLRTDTQYF	TGCGCCAGCAGCTCCGGGACTCTCCTTCGGACAGATACGCAGTATTTT
TRBD1	17	many	TRBJ1-1	TRBV5-1	CASSSGGTGFLGTEAFF	TGCGCCAGCAGCTCCGGAGGGACAGGGTTCCTAGGCACTGAAGCTTTCTTT
TRBD1	15	few	TRBJ2-1	TRBV20-1	CSAGRTGGAYNEQFF	TGCAGTGCTGGCAGGACAGGGGGAGCCTACAATGAGCAGTTCTTC
NA	15	NA	TRBJ1-1	TRBV6-1	CASSGEGGWNTEAFF	TGTGCCAGCAGTGGAGAGGGGGGTTGGAACACTGAAGCTTTCTTT
NA	13	NA	TRBJ2-7	TRBV5-6	CASSLPISYEQYF	TGTGCCAGCAGCTTGCCCATAAGCTACGAGCAGTACTTC
NA	14	many	TRBJ2-7	TRBV7-2	CASSYQRNSYEQYF	TGTGCCAGCAGCTATCAGAGAAATTCCTACGAGCAGTACTTC
TRBD2	15	few	TRBJ2-7	TRBV4-2	CASSPGKRGKYEQYF	TGTGCCAGCAGCCCCGGGAAGCGGGGGAAGTACGAGCAGTACTTC
NA	13	few	TRBJ2-7	TRBV6-1	CASSRPGQYEQYF	TGTGCCAGCAGCCGCCCAGGGCAGTACGAGCAGTACTTC
NA	16	NA	TRBJ2-7	TRBV5-1	CASSFTVGSPSYEQYF	TGCGCCAGCAGCTTTACTGTCGGGTCCCCATCCTACGAGCAGTACTTC
NA	13	few	TRBJ2-1	TRBV7-8	CASSKPPEREQFF	TGTGCCAGCAGCAAGCCTCCGGAGAGGGAGCAGTTCTTC
NA	16	NA	TRBJ2-5	TRBV6-5	CASSTRMGGAMETQYF	TGTGCCAGCAGTACTCGGATGGGGGGGGCTATGGAGACCCAGTACTTC
NA	15	NA	TRBJ2-7	TRBV9	CASSVETGRSYEQYF	TGTGCCAGCAGCGTAGAGACGGGCCGCTCCTACGAGCAGTACTTC
NA	13	few	TRBJ2-3	TRBV12-3/TRBV12-4	CASRPSAGRAQYF	TGTGCCAGCAGACCCTCAGCGGGCCGAGCGCAGTATTTT
NA	16	many	TRBJ2-1	TRBV24-1	CATSDTSGQTFQEQFF	TGTGCCACCAGTGATACATCAGGTCAGACCTTCCAGGAGCAGTTCTTC
TRBD2	16	NA	TRBJ2-1	TRBV6-1	CASSRGLAGGNNEQFF	TGTGCCAGCAGTCGGGGACTAGCGGGGGGCAACAATGAGCAGTTCTTC
NA	14	few	TRBJ1-4	TRBV28	CASSLGTALEKLFF	TGTGCCAGCAGTCTCGGGACGGCGCTAGAAAAACTGTTTTTT
NA	13	NA	TRBJ2-7	TRBV4-3	CASSQGTRYEQYF	TGCGCCAGCAGCCAAGGGACACGCTACGAGCAGTACTTC
NA	15	NA	TRBJ1-2	TRBV6-2/TRBV6-3	CASSYPGDPSYGYTF	TGTGCCAGCAGTTACCCCGGGGACCCGTCCTATGGCTACACCTTC
TRBD1	16	NA	TRBJ1-1	TRBV20-1	CSAPSPGQGRDAEAFF	TGCAGTGCTCCCTCGCCTGGACAGGGGAGAGACGCTGAAGCTTTCTTT
NA	15	NA	TRBJ1-5	TRBV20-1	CSARGPRQTNQPQHF	TGCAGTGCTAGAGGTCCGAGACAGACCAATCAGCCCCAGCATTTT
TRBD2	15	many	TRBJ2-5	TRBV9	CASRLGLAGVETQYF	TGTGCCAGCAGATTGGGACTAGCGGGAGTGGAGACCCAGTACTTC
NA	15	NA	TRBJ2-1	TRBV6-2/TRBV6-3	CASSSAGTSYNEQFF	TGTGCCAGCAGTTCTGCCGGGACTTCGTACAATGAGCAGTTCTTC
NA	13	few	TRBJ2-3	TRBV7-8	CASSLAPGNTQYF	TGTGCCAGCAGCTTAGCGCCTGGGAATACGCAGTATTTT
TRBD1	14	few	TRBJ1-4	TRBV12-3/TRBV12-4	CASSFGDRGTKLFF	TGTGCCAGCAGTTTCGGGGACAGGGGGACGAAACTGTTTTTT
NA	15	NA	TRBJ2-7	TRBV12-3/TRBV12-4	CASSNTMDSSYEQYF	TGTGCCAGCAGTAATACCATGGACTCATCCTACGAGCAGTACTTC
TRBD2	12	few	TRBJ2-2	TRBV29-1	CSATGGTGELFF	TGCAGCGCCACCGGGGGGACCGGGGAGCTGTTTTTT
TRBD1	16	NA	TRBJ1-1	TRBV14	CASSPQGQAPNTEAFF	TGTGCCAGCAGCCCTCAGGGACAGGCCCCGAACACTGAAGCTTTCTTT
TRBD1	17	NA	TRBJ2-2	TRBV12-3/TRBV12-4	CASKYMLAGGQGGELFF	TGTGCCAGCAAATACATGCTAGCAGGGGGCCAGGGCGGGGAGCTGTTTTTT
TRBD1	15	NA	TRBJ2-7	TRBV4-1	CASSQGTGEDFEQYF	TGCGCCAGCAGCCAGGGGACAGGGGAGGATTTCGAGCAGTACTTC
TRBD2	16	NA	TRBJ2-7	TRBV7-9	CASSWTSGKNSYEQYF	TGTGCCAGCAGCTGGACTAGCGGGAAAAACTCCTACGAGCAGTACTTC
NA	13	many	TRBJ2-1	TRBV28	CASSSSGALEQFF	TGTGCCAGCAGTTCCTCAGGGGCTCTTGAGCAGTTCTTC
TRBD1	15	NA	TRBJ1-5	TRBV4-3	CASSQESRGHQPQHF	TGCGCCAGCAGCCAAGAATCGAGGGGGCATCAGCCCCAGCATTTT
TRBD1	15	few	TRBJ1-4	TRBV4-2	CASSQEGQSNEKLFF	TGTGCCAGCAGCCAAGAGGGACAGTCTAATGAAAAACTGTTTTTT
NA	14	NA	TRBJ1-4	TRBV29-1	CSVESGQAGGKLFF	TGCAGCGTTGAGTCTGGGCAGGCGGGGGGAAAACTGTTTTTT
NA	13	many	TRBJ1-1	TRBV29-1	CSVVVSPNTEAFF	TGCAGCGTTGTAGTCAGCCCGAACACTGAAGCTTTCTTT
NA	12	few	TRBJ2-1	TRBV2	CASSSRTTEQFF	TGTGCCAGCAGTTCTCGGACTACTGAGCAGTTCTTC
NA	18	NA	TRBJ1-3	TRBV21-1	CASSNGTGTVESRNTIYF	TGTGCCAGCAGCAATGGGACCGGGACAGTTGAATCTAGAAACACCATATATTTT